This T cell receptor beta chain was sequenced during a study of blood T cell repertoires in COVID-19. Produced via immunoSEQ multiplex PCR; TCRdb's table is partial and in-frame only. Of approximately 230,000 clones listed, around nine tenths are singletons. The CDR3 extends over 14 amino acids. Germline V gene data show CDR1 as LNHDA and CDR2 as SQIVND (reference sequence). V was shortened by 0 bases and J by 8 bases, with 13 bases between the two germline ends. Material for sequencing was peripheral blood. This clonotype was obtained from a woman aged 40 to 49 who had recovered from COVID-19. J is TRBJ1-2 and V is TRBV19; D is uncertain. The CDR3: CASSIDLTVQGYTF. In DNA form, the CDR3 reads TGTGCCAGTAGTATAGATCTAACAGTCCAAGGCTACACCTTC.